This T cell receptor (beta chain) was retrieved from a study of T cell repertoires in aging, cancer and after chemotherapy. Study background: Pre- and post-chemotherapy samples were paired from chronic lymphocytic leukemia patients treated with fludarabine- or bendamustine-based regimens.

Peripheral blood genomic DNA, not sorted cells or RNA, was the template. With 3 bases clipped from V and 4 bases from J, the junction kept 8 bases outside the gene matches. In germline, CDR1 is DFQATT, CDR2 SNEGSKA (reference sequence). This CDR3 spans 15 amino acids. This clonotype was found a few times. Rearranged V-D-J TRB sequences were amplified with a mixed TRB-A/B primer pool. TCRdb redid the calling of the multiplex PCR reads with MiXCR, one entry per CDR3 protein. The data hold about 4,500 distinct CDR3 sequences, with more than 25% observed a single time. This receptor was taken from a human donor with a blood cancer. The J gene is TRBJ2-3, the V gene TRBV20-1; TRBD1 agrees at 9 bases. Sequencing was performed on blood. DNA of the CDR3: TGCAGTGCTAGTGACACCACAGGGGGCGCAGATACGCAGTATTTT. Translation gives CSASDTTGGADTQYF.